These T cell receptor beta chains were read from a single sample in a study of T cell changes during pregnancy in multiple sclerosis. This table comes from immunoSEQ multiplex PCR, and its TCRdb copy is limited to in-frame clones, with some not included. This sample carries 88,000 or so clones, about 92% of them seen once, and the ten largest clones take less than 3%. This sample comprised peripheral blood, obtained before pregnancy. The receptor source for this set is a female donor with multiple sclerosis, enrolled in a pregnancy study. Each CDR3 is given with its conserved first and last residue. The D gene is left open where the match is weak.

D gene: .
V gene: TRBV6-5
CDR3 length: 16
J gene: TRBJ1-1
CDR3 DNA: TGTGCCAGCAGTTACTCGAGTATATCCATGAACACTGAAGCTTTCTTT
CDR3 protein: CASSYSSISMNTEAFF

D gene: .
V gene: TRBV5-6
CDR3 length: 12
J gene: TRBJ2-1
CDR3 DNA: TGTGCCAGCAGCTTGTTTGCGGGTGAGCAGTTCTTC
CDR3 protein: CASSLFAGEQFF

D gene: TRBD1
V gene: TRBV19
CDR3 length: 18
J gene: TRBJ2-7
CDR3 DNA: TGTGCCAGTAGTCTTCGGACAGGGGGCGCGGACGGGGCCCACGAGCAGTACTTC
CDR3 protein: CASSLRTGGADGAHEQYF

D gene: TRBD2
V gene: TRBV7-8
CDR3 length: 16
J gene: TRBJ2-1
CDR3 DNA: TGTGCCAGCAGCTACAGACTAGCGGGACCGTACAATGAGCAGTTCTTC
CDR3 protein: CASSYRLAGPYNEQFF

D gene: TRBD2
V gene: TRBV7-7
CDR3 length: 15
J gene: TRBJ2-3
CDR3 DNA: TGTGCTAGCAGCTTAGGCGAGCGGGAGACAGATACGCAGTATTTT
CDR3 protein: CASSLGERETDTQYF

D gene: TRBD2
V gene: TRBV10-3
CDR3 length: 15
J gene: TRBJ2-1
CDR3 DNA: TGTGCCATCAGTGAGAGCGGGAGCTCCTACAATGAGCAGTTCTTC
CDR3 protein: CAISESGSSYNEQFF

D gene: .
V gene: TRBV11-2
CDR3 length: 12
J gene: TRBJ2-3
CDR3 DNA: TGTGCCAGCAGCTTAAATCTGAGAACGCAGTATTTT
CDR3 protein: CASSLNLRTQYF

D gene: TRBD1
V gene: TRBV19
CDR3 length: 15
J gene: TRBJ1-5
CDR3 DNA: TGTGCCAGTACGACGACAGGGGGGTTGCATCAGCCCCAGCATTTT
CDR3 protein: CASTTTGGLHQPQHF

D gene: .
V gene: TRBV28
CDR3 length: 12
J gene: TRBJ2-7
CDR3 DNA: TGTGCCAGCAGTCTGCTAGCACGGGAGCAGTACTTC
CDR3 protein: CASSLLAREQYF

D gene: .
V gene: TRBV6-5
CDR3 length: 16
J gene: TRBJ2-7
CDR3 DNA: TGTGCCAGCAGTTACTCGAGGCGGGTGAGCTCCTACGAGCAGTACTTC
CDR3 protein: CASSYSRRVSSYEQYF

D gene: .
V gene: TRBV6-5
CDR3 length: 16
J gene: TRBJ2-6
CDR3 DNA: TGTGCCAGCAGTTACTCGAGAGTCTCTGGGGCCAACGTCCTGACTTTC
CDR3 protein: CASSYSRVSGANVLTF

D gene: TRBD2
V gene: TRBV7-6
CDR3 length: 20
J gene: TRBJ2-3
CDR3 DNA: TGTGCCAGCAGCTTAGTCGGTTTCTCTAGCGGGAGGGCCAGCACAGATACGCAGTATTTT
CDR3 protein: CASSLVGFSSGRASTDTQYF

D gene: TRBD2
V gene: TRBV5-1
CDR3 length: 20
J gene: TRBJ2-1
CDR3 DNA: TGCGCCAGCAGCTCCGCTCGGGGCGCGTCCAGCGGGAAGAGGTACAATGAGCAGTTCTTC
CDR3 protein: CASSSARGASSGKRYNEQFF

D gene: .
V gene: TRBV11-2
CDR3 length: 15
J gene: TRBJ2-1
CDR3 DNA: TGTGCCAGCAGCTTTGGGCGGGCCTCCTACAATGAGCAGTTCTTC
CDR3 protein: CASSFGRASYNEQFF

D gene: .
V gene: TRBV28
CDR3 length: 15
J gene: TRBJ1-3
CDR3 DNA: TGTGCCAGCAGTTTAGTCCCTTGGGCGGGAAACACCATATATTTT
CDR3 protein: CASSLVPWAGNTIYF

D gene: TRBD2
V gene: TRBV6-6
CDR3 length: 15
J gene: TRBJ2-5
CDR3 DNA: TGTGCCAGCAGTCTCCCTCTTGCGGGAGGGGAGACCCAGTACTTC
CDR3 protein: CASSLPLAGGETQYF

D gene: .
V gene: TRBV13
CDR3 length: 16
J gene: TRBJ2-7
CDR3 DNA: TGTGCCAGCAGCCCCGTACCCAGCGGGCTTTTCTACGAGCAGTACTTC
CDR3 protein: CASSPVPSGLFYEQYF

D gene: .
V gene: TRBV25-1
CDR3 length: 13
J gene: TRBJ1-4
CDR3 DNA: TGTGCCAGCAGTGAAGCTGGACAGATAGGACTGTTTTTT
CDR3 protein: CASSEAGQIGLFF

D gene: .
V gene: TRBV11-2
CDR3 length: 14
J gene: TRBJ1-5
CDR3 DNA: TGTGCCAGCAGCTTAGGTGCCGGGAATCAGCCCCAGCATTTT
CDR3 protein: CASSLGAGNQPQHF

D gene: .
V gene: TRBV10-3
CDR3 length: 14
J gene: TRBJ2-7
CDR3 DNA: TGTGCCATCACCGCCGGACTCCCATCGGACGAGCAGTACTTC
CDR3 protein: CAITAGLPSDEQYF

D gene: TRBD1
V gene: TRBV15
CDR3 length: 15
J gene: TRBJ2-2
CDR3 DNA: TGTGCCACCAGCGGCGGGACAGGGGACACCGGGGAGCTGTTTTTT
CDR3 protein: CATSGGTGDTGELFF

D gene: .
V gene: TRBV28
CDR3 length: 13
J gene: TRBJ2-7
CDR3 DNA: TGTGCCAGCAGTCAGTACAGGGTTCCCGAGCAGTACTTC
CDR3 protein: CASSQYRVPEQYF

D gene: .
V gene: TRBV7-3
CDR3 length: 14
J gene: TRBJ2-3
CDR3 DNA: TGTGCCAGCAGCAAGGGACTTAGCACAGATACGCAGTATTTT
CDR3 protein: CASSKGLSTDTQYF

D gene: .
V gene: TRBV27
CDR3 length: 14
J gene: TRBJ2-1
CDR3 DNA: TGTGCCAGCAGTTTATCCCTAGGTGTCGGTGAGCAGTTCTTC
CDR3 protein: CASSLSLGVGEQFF

D gene: .
V gene: TRBV7-9
CDR3 length: 13
J gene: TRBJ1-2
CDR3 DNA: TGTGCCAGCAGCTTAGCGAGGGCCGATGGCTACACCTTC
CDR3 protein: CASSLARADGYTF

D gene: TRBD2
V gene: TRBV10-3
CDR3 length: 15
J gene: TRBJ2-2
CDR3 DNA: TGTGCCATCAGTGAGAGCGGGAGGGACACCGGGGAGCTGTTTTTT
CDR3 protein: CAISESGRDTGELFF